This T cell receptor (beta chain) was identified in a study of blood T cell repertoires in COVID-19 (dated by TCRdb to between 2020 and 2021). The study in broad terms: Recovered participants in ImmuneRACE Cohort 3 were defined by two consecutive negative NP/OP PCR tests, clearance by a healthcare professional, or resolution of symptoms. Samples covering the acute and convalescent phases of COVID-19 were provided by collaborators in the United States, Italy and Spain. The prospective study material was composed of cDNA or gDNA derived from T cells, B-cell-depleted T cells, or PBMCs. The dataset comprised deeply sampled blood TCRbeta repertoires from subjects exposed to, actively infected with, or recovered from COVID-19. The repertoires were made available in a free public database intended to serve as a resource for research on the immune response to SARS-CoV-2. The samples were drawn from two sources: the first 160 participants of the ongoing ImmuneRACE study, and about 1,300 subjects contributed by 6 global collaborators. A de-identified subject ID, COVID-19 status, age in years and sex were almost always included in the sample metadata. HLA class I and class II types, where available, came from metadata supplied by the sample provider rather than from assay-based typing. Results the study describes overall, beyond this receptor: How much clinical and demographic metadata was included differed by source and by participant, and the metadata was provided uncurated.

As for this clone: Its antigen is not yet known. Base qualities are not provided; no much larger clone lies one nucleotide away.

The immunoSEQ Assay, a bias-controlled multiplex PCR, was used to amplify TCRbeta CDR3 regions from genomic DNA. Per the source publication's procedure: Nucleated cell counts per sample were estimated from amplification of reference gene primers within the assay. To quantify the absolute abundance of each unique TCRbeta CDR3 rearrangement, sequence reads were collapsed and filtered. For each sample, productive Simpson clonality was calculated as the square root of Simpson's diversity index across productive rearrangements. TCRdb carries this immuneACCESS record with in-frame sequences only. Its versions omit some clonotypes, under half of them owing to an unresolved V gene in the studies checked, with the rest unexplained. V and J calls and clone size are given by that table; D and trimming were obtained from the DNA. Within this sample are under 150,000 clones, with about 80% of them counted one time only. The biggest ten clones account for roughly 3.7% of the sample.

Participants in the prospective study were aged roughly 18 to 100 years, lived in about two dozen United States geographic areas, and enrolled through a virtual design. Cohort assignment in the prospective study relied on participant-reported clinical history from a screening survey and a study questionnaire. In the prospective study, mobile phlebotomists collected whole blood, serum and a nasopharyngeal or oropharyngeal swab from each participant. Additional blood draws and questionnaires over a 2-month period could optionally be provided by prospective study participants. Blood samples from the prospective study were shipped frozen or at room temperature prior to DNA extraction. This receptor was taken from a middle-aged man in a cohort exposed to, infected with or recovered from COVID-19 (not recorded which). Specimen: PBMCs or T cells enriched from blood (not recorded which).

The DNA sequence reads TGTGCCAGCAGCCAAGTAGCGGGAGGAAGAACCGGGGAGCTGTTTTTT. Protein translation: CASSQVAGGRTGELFF. The sequence is built from TRBV14 and TRBJ2-2, with 10 bases aligning to TRBD2. In the germline V gene, CDR1 corresponds to SGHDN and CDR2 to FVKESK. V lost 1 base and J lost 5 bases, and the count of bases not matched to a germline gene is 4. The CDR3 numbers 16 residues from cysteine through phenylalanine. Kept here is only the CDR3 DNA, which spans 48 bases and is read in frame from base 1.